The sample holds many counts of the clone carrying this T cell receptor (beta chain). The antigen is unknown. The CDR3 is cut off 3 residues early in the read; its end comes from the germline J gene. The length of the CDR3 is 15 residues. Germline CDR1 reads LGHNA; CDR2 reads YNFKEQ. Trimming pared 0 bases from V and 6 bases from J, leaving 15 bases between. The data stem from a study of T cell clonality in common variable immunodeficiency. Study results and limitations: Compared with controls, CVID subjects had fewer shared TCRbeta clones. Links between repertoire features and CVID complications were heterogeneity-limited. The cause of increased CVID clonality remains unclear without subpopulation sequencing.

TCRdb's table, derived via immunoSEQ multiplex PCR, lists solely in-frame clones and lacks some. The sample holds under 50,000 clones, and no clone turns up only once. Blood samples were heparinized, roughly 5 to 8 ml per donor. Sequencing used peripheral blood mononuclear cells. The sequence was obtained from a person aged 18 to 69 in good health. The V gene is TRBV4-2, the J gene TRBJ2-7; weak D call: TRBD2 (5 bases). CDR3 residues: CASSQDRAAAGEQYF. The DNA read from the CDR3 is TGTGCCAGCAGCCAAGATCGGGCGGCCGCGGGCGAG.